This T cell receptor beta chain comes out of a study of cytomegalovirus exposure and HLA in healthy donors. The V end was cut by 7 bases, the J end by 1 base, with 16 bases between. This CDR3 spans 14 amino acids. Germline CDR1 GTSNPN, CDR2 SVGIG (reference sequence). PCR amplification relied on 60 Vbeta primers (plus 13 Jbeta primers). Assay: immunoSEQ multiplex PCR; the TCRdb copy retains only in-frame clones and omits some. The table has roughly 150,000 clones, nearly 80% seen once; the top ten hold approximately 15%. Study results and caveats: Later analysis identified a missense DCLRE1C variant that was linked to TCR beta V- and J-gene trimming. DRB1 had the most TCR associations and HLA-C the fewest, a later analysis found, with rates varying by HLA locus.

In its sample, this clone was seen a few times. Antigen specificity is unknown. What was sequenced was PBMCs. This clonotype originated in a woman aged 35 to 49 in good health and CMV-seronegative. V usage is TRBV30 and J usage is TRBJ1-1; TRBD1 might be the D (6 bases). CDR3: CAFIQGGWNTEAFF. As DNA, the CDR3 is TGTGCCTTTATACAGGGTGGATGGAACACTGAAGCTTTCTTT. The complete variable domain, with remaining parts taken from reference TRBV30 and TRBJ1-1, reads SQTIHQWPATLVQPVGSPLSLECTVEGTSNPNLYWYRQAAGRGLQLLFYSVGIGQISSEVPQNLSASRPQDRQFILSSKKLLLSDSGFYLCAFIQGGWNTEAFFGQGTRLTVV.